This T cell receptor beta chain originates from a study of blood T cell repertoires in COVID-19. Study at large: Researchers got acute and convalescent COVID-19 samples from the United States, Italy and Spain. From T cells, B-cell-depleted T cells, or PBMCs came the material, which was cDNA or gDNA.

Per germline, CDR1 SNHLY and CDR2 FYNNEI. V lost 3 bases, J lost 11 bases, and 14 bases lay in between. The CDR3 loop spans 12 amino acids. Authors' analysis steps: Reference gene primers were amplified, and this amplification served to estimate nucleated cell counts. Data came from immunoSEQ multiplex PCR; TCRdb stores just in-frame clones and leaves some out. The V and J calls and clone size come from that table; D and trimming were worked out from the DNA. The repertoire holds approximately 120,000 clones, with approximately 84% as singletons. Sequencing used peripheral blood. This clonotype was obtained from a woman aged 45 to 65 with acute or convalescent COVID-19. The chain employs TRBV2 and TRBJ2-7, with D possibly matching TRBD1 (6 bases). The CDR3 DNA is TGTGCCAGCAGTGACCGGGACACCGTAAAGTACTTC. It is translated as CASSDRDTVKYF.